This T cell receptor beta chain was captured by sequencing in a study of blood T cell repertoires in COVID-19. Study summary: The cDNA or gDNA used as material had been derived from T cells, B-cell-depleted T cells, or PBMCs.

This clone was seen a single time. Adults between roughly 18 and 90 years of age took part from more than 20 US areas. Within the 2 weeks before study entry, each person in the exposed group met a COVID-19 case. CDR1 and CDR2 (germline): SNHLY, FYNNEI. This CDR3 is built from 15 residues. V lost 0 bases and J 6 bases, leaving 14 bases between the germline ends. Methods used by the authors: The assay estimated nucleated cells by amplifying reference gene primers. The table came from immunoSEQ multiplex PCR; TCRdb's copy has only in-frame clones and leaves some out. The V and J calls and the clone size are those of that table, but D and trimming were determined from the DNA. The top ten clones hold under 3% of a sample with a few hundred thousand clones, roughly nine tenths of them seen once.

The TCR originated in a woman aged 50 to 60 who had been exposed to COVID-19. The sequenced sample was PBMCs or T cells enriched from blood (not recorded which). V and J are TRBV2 and TRBJ1-2; D is perhaps TRBD1 (5 bases). The CDR3 sequence is CASSEALAVRDGYTF. Here the CDR3 DNA reads TGTGCCAGCAGTGAAGCGCTGGCAGTCAGGGATGGCTACACCTTC. Based on the CDR3 plus reference TRBV2 and TRBJ1-2, the full variable domain is EPEVTQTPSHQVTQMGQEVILRCVPISNHLYFYWYRQILGQKVEFLVSFYNNEISEKSEIFDDQFSVERPDGSNFTLKIRSTKLEDSAMYFCASSEALAVRDGYTFGSGTRLTVV.